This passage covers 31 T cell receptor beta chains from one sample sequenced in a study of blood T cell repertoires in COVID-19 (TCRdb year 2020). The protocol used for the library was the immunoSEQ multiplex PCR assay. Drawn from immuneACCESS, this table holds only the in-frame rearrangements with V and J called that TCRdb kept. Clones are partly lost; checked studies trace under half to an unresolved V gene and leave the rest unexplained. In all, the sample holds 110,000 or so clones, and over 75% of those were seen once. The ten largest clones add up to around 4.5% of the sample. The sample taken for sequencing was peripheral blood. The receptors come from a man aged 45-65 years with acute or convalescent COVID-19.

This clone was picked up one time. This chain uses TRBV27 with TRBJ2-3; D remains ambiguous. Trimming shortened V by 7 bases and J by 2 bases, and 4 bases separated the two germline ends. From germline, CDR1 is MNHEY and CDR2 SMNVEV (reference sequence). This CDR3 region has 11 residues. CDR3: CASKYTDTQYF. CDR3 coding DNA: TGTGCCAGCAAATACACAGATACGCAGTATTTT.

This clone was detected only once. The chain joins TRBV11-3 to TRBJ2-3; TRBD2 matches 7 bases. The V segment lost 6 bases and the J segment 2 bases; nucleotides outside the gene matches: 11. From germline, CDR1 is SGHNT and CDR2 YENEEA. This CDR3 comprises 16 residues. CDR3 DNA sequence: TGTGCCAGCAGGGGATATGCTAGCGGCGTCACAGATACGCAGTATTTT. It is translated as CASRGYASGVTDTQYF.

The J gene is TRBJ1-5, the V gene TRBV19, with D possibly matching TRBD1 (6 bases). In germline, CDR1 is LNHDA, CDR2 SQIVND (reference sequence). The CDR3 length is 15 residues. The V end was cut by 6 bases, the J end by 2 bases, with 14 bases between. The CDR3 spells CASRSQGEGNQPQHF. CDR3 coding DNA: TGTGCCAGTAGATCACAGGGCGAGGGCAATCAGCCCCAGCATTTT.

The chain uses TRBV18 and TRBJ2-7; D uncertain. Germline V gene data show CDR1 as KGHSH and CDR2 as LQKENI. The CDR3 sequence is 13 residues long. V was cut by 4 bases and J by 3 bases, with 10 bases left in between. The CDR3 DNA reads TGTGCCAGCTCACTTTCGGAGAGCTACGAGCAGTACTTC. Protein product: CASSLSESYEQYF.

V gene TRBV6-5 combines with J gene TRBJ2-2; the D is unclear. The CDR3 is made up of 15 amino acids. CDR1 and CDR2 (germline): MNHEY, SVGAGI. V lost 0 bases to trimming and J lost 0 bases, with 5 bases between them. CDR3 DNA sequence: TGTGCCAGCAGTTACTCACAGCCGAACACCGGGGAGCTGTTTTTT. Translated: CASSYSQPNTGELFF.

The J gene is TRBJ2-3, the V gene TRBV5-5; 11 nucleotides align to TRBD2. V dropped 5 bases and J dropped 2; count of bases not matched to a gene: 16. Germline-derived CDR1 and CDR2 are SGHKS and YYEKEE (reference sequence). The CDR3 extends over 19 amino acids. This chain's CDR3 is CASSLLTSGSRGPTDTQYF. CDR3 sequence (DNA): TGTGCCAGCAGTCTACTAACTAGCGGGAGTAGGGGCCCCACAGATACGCAGTATTTT.

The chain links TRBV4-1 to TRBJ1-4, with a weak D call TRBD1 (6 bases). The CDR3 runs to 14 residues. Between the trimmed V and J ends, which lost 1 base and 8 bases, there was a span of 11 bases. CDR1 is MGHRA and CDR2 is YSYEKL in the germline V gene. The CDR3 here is CASSQVQGIEKLFF. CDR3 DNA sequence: TGCGCCAGCAGCCAAGTTCAGGGGATAGAAAAACTGTTTTTT.

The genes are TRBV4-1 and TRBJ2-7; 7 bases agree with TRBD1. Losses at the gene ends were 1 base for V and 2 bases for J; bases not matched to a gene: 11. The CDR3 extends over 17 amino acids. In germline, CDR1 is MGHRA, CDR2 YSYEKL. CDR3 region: CASSQGRPGGTTYEQYF. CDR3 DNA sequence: TGCGCCAGCAGCCAAGGCAGACCAGGGGGAACGACCTACGAGCAGTACTTC.

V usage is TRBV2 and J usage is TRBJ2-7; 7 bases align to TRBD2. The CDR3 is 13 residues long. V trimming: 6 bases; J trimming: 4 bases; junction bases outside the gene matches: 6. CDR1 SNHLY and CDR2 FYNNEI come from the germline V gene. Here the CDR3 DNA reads TGTGCCAGCAGATCCGGGACTACTTACGAGCAGTACTTC. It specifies CASRSGTTYEQYF.

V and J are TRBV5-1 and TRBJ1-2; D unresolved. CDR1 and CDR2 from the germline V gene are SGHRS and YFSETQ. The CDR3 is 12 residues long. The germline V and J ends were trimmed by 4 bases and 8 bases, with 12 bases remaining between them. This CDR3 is CASSPPGYGYTF. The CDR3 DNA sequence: TGCGCCAGCAGCCCCCCGGGTTACGGCTACACCTTC.

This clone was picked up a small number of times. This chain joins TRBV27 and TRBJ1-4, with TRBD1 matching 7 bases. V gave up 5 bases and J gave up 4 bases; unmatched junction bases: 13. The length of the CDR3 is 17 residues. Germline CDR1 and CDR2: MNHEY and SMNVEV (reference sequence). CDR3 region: CASSSTRDSKFNEKLFF. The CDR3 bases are TGTGCCAGCAGTAGCACCCGGGACAGTAAATTTAATGAAAAACTGTTTTTT.

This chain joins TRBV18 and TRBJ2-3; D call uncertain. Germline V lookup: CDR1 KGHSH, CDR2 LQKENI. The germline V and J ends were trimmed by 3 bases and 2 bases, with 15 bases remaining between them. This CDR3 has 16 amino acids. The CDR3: CASSPSSSLNTDTQYF. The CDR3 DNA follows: TGTGCCAGCTCACCTAGTTCTTCCCTAAACACAGATACGCAGTATTTT. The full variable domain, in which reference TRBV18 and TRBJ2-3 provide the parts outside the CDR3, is NAGVMQNPRHLVRRRGQEARLRCSPMKGHSHVYWYRQLPEEGLKFMVYLQKENIIDESGMPKERFSAEFPKEGPSILRIQQVVRGDSAAYFCASSPSSSLNTDTQYFGPGTRLTVL.

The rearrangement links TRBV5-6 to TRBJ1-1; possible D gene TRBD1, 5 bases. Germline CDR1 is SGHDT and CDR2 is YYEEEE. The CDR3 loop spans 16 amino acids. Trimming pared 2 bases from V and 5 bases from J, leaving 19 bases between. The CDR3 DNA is TGTGCCAGCAGCTTTTTCCGGGACTCCAGAGGGACTGAAGCTTTCTTT. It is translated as CASSFFRDSRGTEAFF.

CDR3 sequence reads: CASRRTGGYGYTF. As DNA, the CDR3 is TGTGCCAGCCGTCGGACGGGAGGCTATGGCTACACCTTC. The V call is TRBV12-3 or TRBV12-4, the J call TRBJ1-2; unclear D gene. The CDR3 length is 13 residues. The V end lost 8 bases, the J end lost 4 bases, and 14 bases lay between the germline ends.

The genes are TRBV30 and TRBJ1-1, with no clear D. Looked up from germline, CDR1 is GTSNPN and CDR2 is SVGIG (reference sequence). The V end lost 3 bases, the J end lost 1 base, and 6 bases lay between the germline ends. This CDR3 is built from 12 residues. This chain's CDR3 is CAWRRGNTEAFF. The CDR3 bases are TGTGCCTGGAGGAGAGGGAACACTGAAGCTTTCTTT.

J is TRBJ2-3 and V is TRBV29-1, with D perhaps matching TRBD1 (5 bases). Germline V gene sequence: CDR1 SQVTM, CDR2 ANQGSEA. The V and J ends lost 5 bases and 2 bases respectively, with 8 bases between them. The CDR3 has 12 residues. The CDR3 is CSVSGHTDTQYF. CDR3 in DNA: TGCAGCGTTTCCGGACACACAGATACGCAGTATTTT.

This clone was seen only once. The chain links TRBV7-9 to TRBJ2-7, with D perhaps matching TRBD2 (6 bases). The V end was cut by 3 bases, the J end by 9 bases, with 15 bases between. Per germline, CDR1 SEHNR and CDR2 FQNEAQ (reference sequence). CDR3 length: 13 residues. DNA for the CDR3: TGTGCCAGCAGCTTGGGGGACTCATCCGGGCAGTACTTC. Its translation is CASSLGDSSGQYF.

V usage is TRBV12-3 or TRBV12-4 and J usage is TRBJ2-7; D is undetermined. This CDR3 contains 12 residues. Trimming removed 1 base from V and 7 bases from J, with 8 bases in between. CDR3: CASSLDYEEQYF. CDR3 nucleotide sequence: TGTGCCAGCAGTTTAGATTACGAGGAGCAGTACTTC.

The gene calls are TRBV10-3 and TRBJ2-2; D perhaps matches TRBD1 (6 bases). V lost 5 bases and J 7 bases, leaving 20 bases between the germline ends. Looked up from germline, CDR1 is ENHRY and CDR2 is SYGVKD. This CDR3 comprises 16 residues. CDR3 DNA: TGTGCCATCAGTTACGAAGAACAGGGTTACGGCGGGGAGCTGTTTTTT. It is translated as CAISYEEQGYGGELFF.

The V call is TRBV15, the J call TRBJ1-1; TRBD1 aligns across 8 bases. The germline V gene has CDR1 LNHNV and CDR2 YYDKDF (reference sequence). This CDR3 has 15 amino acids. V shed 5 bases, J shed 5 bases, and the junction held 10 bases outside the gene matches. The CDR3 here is CATSARTGTITEAFF. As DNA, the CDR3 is TGTGCCACCAGCGCCCGGACAGGGACGATAACTGAAGCTTTCTTT. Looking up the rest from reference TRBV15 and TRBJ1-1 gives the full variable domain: DAMVIQNPRYQVTQFGKPVTLSCSQTLNHNVMYWYQQKSSQAPKLLFHYYDKDFNNEADTPDNFQSRRPNTSFCFLDIRSPGLGDTAMYLCATSARTGTITEAFFGQGTRLTVV.

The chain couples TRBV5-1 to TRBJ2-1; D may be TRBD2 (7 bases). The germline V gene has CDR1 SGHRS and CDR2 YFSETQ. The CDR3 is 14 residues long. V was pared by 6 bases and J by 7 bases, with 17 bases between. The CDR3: CASTLGGAGNEQFF. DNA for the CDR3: TGCGCCAGCACCCTGGGGGGGGCTGGAAATGAGCAGTTCTTC. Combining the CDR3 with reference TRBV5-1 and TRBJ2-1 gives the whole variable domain KAGVTQTPRYLIKTRGQQVTLSCSPISGHRSVSWYQQTPGQGLQFLFEYFSETQRNKGNFPGRFSGRQFSNSRSEMNVSTLELGDSALYLCASTLGGAGNEQFFGPGTRLTVL.

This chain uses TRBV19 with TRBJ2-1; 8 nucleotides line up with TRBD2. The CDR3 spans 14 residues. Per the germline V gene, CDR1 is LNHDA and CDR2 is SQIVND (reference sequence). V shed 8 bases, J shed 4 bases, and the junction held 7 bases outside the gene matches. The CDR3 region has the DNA TGTGCCAGTTCAAACGGGAGGGCTTACAATGAGCAGTTCTTC. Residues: CASSNGRAYNEQFF.

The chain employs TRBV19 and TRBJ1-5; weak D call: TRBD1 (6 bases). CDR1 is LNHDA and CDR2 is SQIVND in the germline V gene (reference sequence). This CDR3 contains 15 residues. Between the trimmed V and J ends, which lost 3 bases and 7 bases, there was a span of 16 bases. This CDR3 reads CASSIGPGVYQPQHF. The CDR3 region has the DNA TGTGCCAGTAGTATCGGGCCAGGGGTTTACCAGCCCCAGCATTTT.

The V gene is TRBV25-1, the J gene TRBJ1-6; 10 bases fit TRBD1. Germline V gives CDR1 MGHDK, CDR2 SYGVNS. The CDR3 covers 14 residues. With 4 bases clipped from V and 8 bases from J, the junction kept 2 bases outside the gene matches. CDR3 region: CASSGTGGYSPLHF. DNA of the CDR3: TGTGCCAGCAGTGGGACAGGGGGATATTCACCCCTCCACTTT.

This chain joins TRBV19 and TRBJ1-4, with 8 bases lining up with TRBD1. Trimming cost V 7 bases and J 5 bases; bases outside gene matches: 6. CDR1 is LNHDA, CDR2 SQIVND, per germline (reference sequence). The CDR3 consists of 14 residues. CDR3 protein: CASNFDRGNEKLFF. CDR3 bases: TGTGCCAGTAATTTCGACAGGGGAAATGAAAAACTGTTTTTT.

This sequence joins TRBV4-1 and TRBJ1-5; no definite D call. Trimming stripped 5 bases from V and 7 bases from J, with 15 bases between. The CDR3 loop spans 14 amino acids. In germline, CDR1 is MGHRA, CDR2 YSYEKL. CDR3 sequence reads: CASSTLVVSQPQHF. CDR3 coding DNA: TGCGCCAGCAGCACGTTAGTAGTCTCCCAGCCCCAGCATTTT.

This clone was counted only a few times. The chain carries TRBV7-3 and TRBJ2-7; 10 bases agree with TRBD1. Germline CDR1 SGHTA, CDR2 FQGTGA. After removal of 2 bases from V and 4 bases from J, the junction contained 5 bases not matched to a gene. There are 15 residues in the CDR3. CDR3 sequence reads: CASSLGTGVLYEQYF. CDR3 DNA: TGTGCCAGCAGCTTAGGGACAGGGGTGCTTTACGAGCAGTACTTC.

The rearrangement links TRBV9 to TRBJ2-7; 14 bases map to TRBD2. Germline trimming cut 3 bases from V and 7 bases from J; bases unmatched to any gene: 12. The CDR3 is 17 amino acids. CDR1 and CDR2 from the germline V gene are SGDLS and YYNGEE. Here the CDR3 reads CASSAGTSGSPLFEQYF. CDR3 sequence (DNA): TGTGCCAGCAGCGCAGGGACTAGCGGGAGCCCCCTTTTTGAGCAGTACTTC.

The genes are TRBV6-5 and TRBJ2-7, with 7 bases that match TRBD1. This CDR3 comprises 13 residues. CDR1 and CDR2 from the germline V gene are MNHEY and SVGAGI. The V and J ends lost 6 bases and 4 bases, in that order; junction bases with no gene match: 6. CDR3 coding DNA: TGTGCCAGCAGAACTGACAGGGAGTACGAGCAGTACTTC. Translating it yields CASRTDREYEQYF.

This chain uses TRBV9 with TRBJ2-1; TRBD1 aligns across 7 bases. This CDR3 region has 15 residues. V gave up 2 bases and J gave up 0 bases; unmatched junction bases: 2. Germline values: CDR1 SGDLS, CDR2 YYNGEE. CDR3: CASSVRDSSYNEQFF. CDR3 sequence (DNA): TGTGCCAGCAGCGTCCGGGACAGCTCCTACAATGAGCAGTTCTTC.

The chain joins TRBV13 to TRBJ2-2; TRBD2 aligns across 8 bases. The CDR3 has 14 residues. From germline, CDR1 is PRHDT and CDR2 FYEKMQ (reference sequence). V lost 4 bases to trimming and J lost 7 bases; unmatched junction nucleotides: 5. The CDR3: CASSYGTRGGELFF. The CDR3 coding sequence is TGTGCCAGCAGCTACGGGACTAGGGGCGGGGAGCTGTTTTTT.